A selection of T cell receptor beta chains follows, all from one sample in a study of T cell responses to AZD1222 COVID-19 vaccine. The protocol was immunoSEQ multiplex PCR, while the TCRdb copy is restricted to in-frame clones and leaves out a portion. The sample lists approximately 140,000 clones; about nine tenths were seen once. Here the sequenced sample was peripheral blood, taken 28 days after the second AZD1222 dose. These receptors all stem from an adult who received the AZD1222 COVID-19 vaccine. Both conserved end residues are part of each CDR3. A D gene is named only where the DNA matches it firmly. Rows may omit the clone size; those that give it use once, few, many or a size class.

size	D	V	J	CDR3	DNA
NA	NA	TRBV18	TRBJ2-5	CASSPPEVYQETQYF	TGTGCCAGCTCACCCCCCGAGGTGTACCAAGAGACCCAGTACTTC
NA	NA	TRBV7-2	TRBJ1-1	CASSPLGKATEAFF	TGTGCCAGCAGCCCTCTAGGAAAGGCCACTGAAGCTTTCTTT
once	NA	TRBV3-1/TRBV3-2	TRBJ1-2	CASSPRPADGYTF	TGTGCCAGCAGCCCCCGACCTGCTGATGGCTACACCTTC
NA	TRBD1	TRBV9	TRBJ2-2	CASSASARDREFTGELFF	TGTGCCAGCAGCGCAAGCGCCCGGGACAGGGAATTTACCGGGGAGCTGTTTTTT
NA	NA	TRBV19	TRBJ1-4	CASSPRDPRAEKLFF	TGTGCCAGTAGTCCCCGGGACCCACGCGCTGAAAAACTGTTTTTT
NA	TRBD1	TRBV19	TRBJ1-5	CASSKAAGGRFDDQPQHF	TGTGCCAGTAGTAAGGCGGCAGGGGGTAGATTCGACGATCAGCCCCAGCATTTT
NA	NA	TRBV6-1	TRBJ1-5	CASSEYGDSNQPQHF	TGTGCCAGCAGTGAATACGGGGACAGCAATCAGCCCCAGCATTTT
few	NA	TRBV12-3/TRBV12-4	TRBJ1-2	CASSLGQNYGYTF	TGTGCCAGCAGTTTAGGGCAGAACTATGGCTACACCTTC
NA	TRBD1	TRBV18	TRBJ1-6	CASSPQGDLEAPLHF	TGTGCCAGCTCACCCCAGGGGGATCTAGAGGCACCCCTCCACTTT
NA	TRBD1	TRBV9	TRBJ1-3	CASSARTGDGNTIYF	TGTGCCAGCAGCGCACGGACAGGGGATGGAAACACCATATATTTT
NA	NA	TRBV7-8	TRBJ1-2	CASSPRTVEGYGYTF	TGTGCCAGCAGCCCTCGGACCGTCGAAGGCTATGGCTACACCTTC
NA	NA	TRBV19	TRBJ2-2	CATDRRAGTGELFF	TGTGCCACCGACAGGAGGGCGGGCACCGGGGAGCTGTTTTTT
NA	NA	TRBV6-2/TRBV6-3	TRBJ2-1	CASSYSGAPLQFF	TGTGCCAGCAGTTACTCGGGGGCTCCTCTGCAGTTCTTC
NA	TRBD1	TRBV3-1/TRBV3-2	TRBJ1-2	CASSQRTGGAVHTF	TGTGCCAGCAGCCAAAGGACAGGGGGAGCTGTCCACACCTTC
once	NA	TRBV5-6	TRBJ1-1	CASSLALFGPEAFF	TGTGCCAGCAGCTTGGCACTTTTCGGTCCGGAAGCTTTCTTT
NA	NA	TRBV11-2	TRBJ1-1	CASSYQGGTEAFF	TGTGCCAGCAGCTATCAAGGGGGGACTGAAGCTTTCTTT
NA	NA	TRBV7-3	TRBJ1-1	CASSPPTRATEAFF	TGTGCCAGCAGCCCGCCGACGCGAGCCACTGAAGCTTTCTTT
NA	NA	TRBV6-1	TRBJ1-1	CASSEWTENTEAFF	TGTGCCAGCAGTGAATGGACGGAGAACACTGAAGCTTTCTTT